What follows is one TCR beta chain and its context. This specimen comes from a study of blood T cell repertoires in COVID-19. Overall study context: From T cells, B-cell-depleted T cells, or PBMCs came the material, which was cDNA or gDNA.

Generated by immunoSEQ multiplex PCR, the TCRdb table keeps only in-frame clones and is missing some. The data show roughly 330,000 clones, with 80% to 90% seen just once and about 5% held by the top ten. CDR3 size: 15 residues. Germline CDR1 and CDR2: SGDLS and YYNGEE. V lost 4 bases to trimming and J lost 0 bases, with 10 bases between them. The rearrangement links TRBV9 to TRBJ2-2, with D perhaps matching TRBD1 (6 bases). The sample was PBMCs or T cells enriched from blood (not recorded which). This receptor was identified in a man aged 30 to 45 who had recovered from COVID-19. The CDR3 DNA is TGTGCCAGCAGCACAGGGAACGCGAACACCGGGGAGCTGTTTTTT. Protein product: CASSTGNANTGELFF. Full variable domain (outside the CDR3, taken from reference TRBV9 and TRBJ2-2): DSGVTQTPKHLITATGQRVTLRCSPRSGDLSVYWYQQSLDQGLQFLIQYYNGEERAKGNILERFSAQQFPDLHSELNLSSLELGDSALYFCASSTGNANTGELFFGEGSRLTVL.